The 22 T cell receptor beta chains in this list originate from one sample, sequenced in a study of identical twins (dated by TCRdb to 2016 to 2018). Libraries were made using 5' RACE. TCRdb records Illumina HiSeq 2000 as the sequencer. TCRdb reprocessed the public reads (quality trimming at Q25 with fastp, clone calling with MiXCR) and kept in-frame beta chains. Rows are combined by CDR3 protein, so each entry shows the most common genes and DNA. This sample lists approximately 670,000 distinct CDR3 sequences; roughly 6% were detected once. The ten biggest clones cover 1.5% to 2% of the sample. What was sequenced was naive T cells sorted from blood. Reading the label with the study, this specimen's cell subset or site is: cells isolated with a human naive T-cell isolation kit. Every receptor here comes from a man between 18 and 35 years old in good health.

This clonotype appeared a few times. The chain uses TRBV5-1 and TRBJ1-1, with 7 bases aligning to TRBD1. Germline CDR1 is SGHRS and CDR2 is YFSETQ. CDR3 size: 14 residues. The ends lost 0 bases at V and 8 bases at J; junction bases unmatched: 7. CDR3 nucleotide sequence: TGCGCCAGCAGCTTGGTCGGGGGGACAGTGGAAGCTTTCTTT. Protein sequence: CASSLVGGTVEAFF.

This clonotype was found a few times. This chain connects TRBV2 to TRBJ2-2, with 13 nucleotides matching TRBD2. V shed 10 bases, J shed 6 bases, and the junction held 8 bases outside the gene matches. CDR1 SNHLY and CDR2 FYNNEI come from the germline V gene. The CDR3 loop spans 15 amino acids. The CDR3 region has the DNA TGTGCCAACCGGAGGACTAGCGGGAGCCCCGGGGAGCTGTTTTTT. Translation gives CANRRTSGSPGELFF.

This clonotype was detected many times. The V and J genes are TRBV12-3 or TRBV12-4 and TRBJ1-1; D remains ambiguous. V shed 5 bases and J shed 1 base, with 8 bases lying between them. The CDR3 loop spans 13 amino acids. The CDR3 spells CASSASGNTEAFF. The CDR3 DNA reads as TGTGCCAGCAGTGCCTCGGGGAACACTGAAGCTTTCTTT.

This clonotype was found many times. The chain employs TRBV24-1 and TRBJ2-2; D is undetermined. The CDR3 spans 12 residues. V was cut by 7 bases and J by 4 bases, with 6 bases left in between. CDR1 KGHDR and CDR2 SFDVKD come from the germline V gene. CDR3 in amino acids: CATRGITGELFF. As DNA, the CDR3 is TGTGCCACCAGAGGGATCACCGGGGAGCTGTTTTTT.

This clonotype was detected ten times or more. The chain links TRBV6-1 to TRBJ1-1, with TRBD1 matching over 7 bases. CDR1 and CDR2 (germline): MNHNS, SASEGT. The CDR3 loop spans 14 amino acids. The trim removed 4 bases at V and 11 bases at J, leaving 13 bases unmatched. The CDR3 reads CASSVSGTVDLAFF. The CDR3 DNA is TGTGCCAGCAGTGTCTCCGGGACAGTGGACCTCGCTTTCTTT.

This clonotype was counted between two and nine times. This sequence joins TRBV11-2 and TRBJ1-1; no reliable D call. The length of the CDR3 is 15 residues. CDR1 and CDR2 (germline): SGHAT, FQNNGV. The ends were cut back, 2 bases at V and 1 base at J, with 11 bases in the middle. The CDR3 coding sequence is TGTGCCAGCAGCTTAATGGTGGGCTGGAACACTGAAGCTTTCTTT. This sequence encodes CASSLMVGWNTEAFF.

This clonotype has just a few counts. This chain joins TRBV7-9 and TRBJ2-2, with 7 positions matching TRBD1. Looked up from germline, CDR1 is SEHNR and CDR2 is FQNEAQ (reference sequence). This CDR3 spans 14 amino acids. V lost 3 bases and J lost 7; bases outside the gene matches: 5. As DNA, the CDR3 is TGTGCCAGCAGCTTGACAGGGAGTAGCGGGGAGCTGTTTTTT. This sequence encodes CASSLTGSSGELFF.

The J gene is TRBJ2-2, the V gene TRBV24-1, with a possible D match to TRBD1 (6 bases). Germline V gene lookup returns CDR1 KGHDR and CDR2 SFDVKD. The CDR3 has 14 amino acids. V lost 4 bases, J lost 4 bases, and 9 bases lay in between. The CDR3 protein is CATSDRGATGELFF. The DNA of the CDR3 is TGTGCCACCAGTGACAGGGGTGCCACCGGGGAGCTGTTTTTT.

This chain's CDR3 is CSVDGGGSLYEQFF. The CDR3 DNA follows: TGCAGCGTTGATGGGGGCGGGAGTCTCTATGAGCAGTTCTTC. The chain recombines TRBV29-1 with TRBJ2-1; perhaps TRBD2 as D (7 bases). This CDR3 contains 14 residues. V was cut by 3 bases and J by 8 bases, with 17 bases left in between. CDR1 is SQVTM and CDR2 is ANQGSEA in the germline V gene.

The table lists this clonotype with a few counts. The CDR3 sequence is CASSLGQTPTYEQYF. DNA of the CDR3: TGTGCCAGCAGCTTAGGTCAGACCCCTACCTACGAGCAGTACTTC. This rearrangement joins TRBV7-9 to TRBJ2-7, with D unresolved. The V gene lost 1 base and the J gene lost 2 bases, with 12 bases spanning the gap. Germline V gives CDR1 SEHNR, CDR2 FQNEAQ (reference sequence). The CDR3 length is 15 residues.

In this sample, this clonotype turned up a few times. In DNA form, the CDR3 reads TGCGCCAGCAGCCAAGAGGCACAGGGCAATCAGCCCCAGCATTTT. Amino acid sequence: CASSQEAQGNQPQHF. This rearrangement joins TRBV4-3 to TRBJ1-5, with a possible D match to TRBD1 (5 bases). Germline V gene sequence: CDR1 LGHNA, CDR2 YSLEER. V lost 0 bases and J lost 2, with 8 bases in between. The CDR3 spans 15 residues.

This clonotype was counted at least ten times. The chain links TRBV29-1 to TRBJ2-5, with TRBD2 identical over 8 bases. After removal of 5 bases from V and 4 bases from J, the junction contained 12 bases not matched to a gene. This CDR3 comprises 15 residues. From germline, CDR1 is SQVTM and CDR2 ANQGSEA. Written as DNA, the CDR3 is TGCAGCGTTACCTACTGGGCTCGGGAGGGAGAGACCCAGTACTTC. Amino acid sequence: CSVTYWAREGETQYF.

This clonotype has a count of ten or more. The gene calls are TRBV5-6 and TRBJ2-7; 8 bases map to TRBD1. In germline, CDR1 is SGHDT, CDR2 YYEEEE. Trimming took 4 bases from V and 0 from J; bases not matched to a gene: 6. The CDR3 extends over 15 amino acids. The CDR3 sequence: CASSKGTGFSYEQYF. The CDR3 coding sequence is TGTGCCAGCAGCAAAGGGACAGGTTTCTCCTACGAGCAGTACTTC.

The chain employs TRBV12-3 or TRBV12-4 and TRBJ2-1; possibly TRBD1 for D (5 bases). V was clipped by 2 bases and J by 9 bases, with 14 bases between them. This CDR3 contains 14 residues. The CDR3: CASSLTLGQGEQFF. The CDR3 coding sequence is TGTGCCAGCAGTTTAACGCTAGGGCAGGGTGAGCAGTTCTTC.

This clonotype was observed many times. The rearrangement uses TRBV15 and TRBJ2-1; D is uncertain. Germline lookup yields CDR1 LNHNV and CDR2 YYDKDF (reference sequence). The CDR3 runs to 12 residues. V dropped 5 bases and J dropped 6 bases, with 8 bases sitting between them. The CDR3 bases are TGTGCCACCAGCGGTCGAGGCAATGAGCAGTTCTTC. Translating gives CATSGRGNEQFF.

This clonotype was counted between two and nine times. The rearrangement uses TRBV12-3 or TRBV12-4 and TRBJ2-3; 7 bases map to TRBD2. CDR3 size: 13 residues. V shed 5 bases, J shed 6 bases, and the junction held 5 bases outside the gene matches. CDR3 region: CASSDGRRDTQYF. The CDR3 DNA sequence: TGTGCCAGCAGTGACGGGAGGCGGGATACGCAGTATTTT.

This clonotype showed up many times. This chain joins TRBV10-3 and TRBJ2-7, with a weak D call TRBD1 (6 bases). V shed 9 bases and J shed 3 bases, with 15 bases lying between them. Germline V lookup: CDR1 ENHRY, CDR2 SYGVKD. The CDR3 consists of 13 residues. The CDR3 loop reads CAIGQSRDYEQYV. The CDR3 DNA follows: TGTGCCATTGGACAGTCCAGAGACTACGAGCAGTACGTC.

The chain has TRBV2 and TRBJ2-5, with 12 bases that match TRBD2. V lost 0 bases to trimming and J lost 4 bases; unmatched junction nucleotides: 0. Germline values: CDR1 SNHLY, CDR2 FYNNEI. The CDR3 contains 15 residues. Here the CDR3 reads CASSEAGLAGETQYF. CDR3 coding DNA: TGTGCCAGCAGTGAAGCGGGACTAGCGGGAGAGACCCAGTACTTC.

This clonotype occurred many times. V gene TRBV5-1 combines with J gene TRBJ1-4; 9 bases align to TRBD1. The germline CDR1 and CDR2 sequences are SGHRS and YFSETQ. The CDR3 spans 14 residues. With V trimmed by 4 bases and J by 7 bases, 5 bases remained unmatched. CDR3 in DNA: TGCGCCAGCAGCCCCGGGACAGGGAGTGAAAAACTGTTTTTT. It yields the protein CASSPGTGSEKLFF. The whole variable domain, filled in from reference TRBV5-1 and TRBJ1-4, reads KAGVTQTPRYLIKTRGQQVTLSCSPISGHRSVSWYQQTPGQGLQFLFEYFSETQRNKGNFPGRFSGRQFSNSRSEMNVSTLELGDSALYLCASSPGTGSEKLFFGSGTQLSVL.

The V gene is TRBV7-6, the J gene TRBJ2-5, with D unresolved. Germline V lookup: CDR1 SGHVS, CDR2 FNYEAQ. The CDR3 covers 16 residues. V was cut by 5 bases and J by 5 bases, with 21 bases left in between. CDR3 protein: CASSPRVRVHDETQYF. The CDR3 DNA follows: TGTGCCAGCAGCCCCCGGGTTAGGGTCCACGACGAGACCCAGTACTTC.

This clonotype was observed many times. The rearrangement joins TRBV20-1 to TRBJ2-1, with 8 nucleotides matching TRBD2. The CDR3 runs 11 residues. Per germline, CDR1 DFQATT and CDR2 SNEGSKA (reference sequence). J lost 16 bases, V lost 3 bases, and 8 bases had no gene match. CDR3 region: CSARPGSGSFF. The CDR3 DNA follows: TGCAGTGCTAGGCCGGGGAGCGGGAGTTTCTTC.

This clonotype has at least ten counts. This rearrangement joins TRBV10-3 to TRBJ2-5, with 12 bases aligning to TRBD2. This CDR3 contains 13 residues. V dropped 6 bases and J dropped 4; count of bases not matched to a gene: 0. Per germline, CDR1 ENHRY and CDR2 SYGVKD. CDR3 coding DNA: TGTGCCATCAGGGGACTAGCGGGAGAGACCCAGTACTTC. This translates into CAIRGLAGETQYF.